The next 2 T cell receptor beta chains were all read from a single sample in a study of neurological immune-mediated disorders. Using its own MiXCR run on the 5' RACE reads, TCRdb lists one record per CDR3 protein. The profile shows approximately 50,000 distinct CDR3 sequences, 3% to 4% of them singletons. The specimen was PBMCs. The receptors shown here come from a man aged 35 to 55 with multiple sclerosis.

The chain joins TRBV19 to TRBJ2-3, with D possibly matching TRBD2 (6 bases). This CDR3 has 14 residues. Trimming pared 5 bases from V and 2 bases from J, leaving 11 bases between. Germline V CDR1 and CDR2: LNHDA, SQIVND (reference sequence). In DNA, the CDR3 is TGTGCCAGTAGTGTGGGGGGATACACAGATACGCAGTATTTT. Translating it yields CASSVGGYTDTQYF. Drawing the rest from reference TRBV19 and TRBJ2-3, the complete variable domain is DGGITQSPKYLFRKEGQNVTLSCEQNLNHDAMYWYRQDPGQGLRLIYYSQIVNDFQKGDIAEGYSVSREKKESFPLTVTSAQKNPTAFYLCASSVGGYTDTQYFGPGTRLTVL.

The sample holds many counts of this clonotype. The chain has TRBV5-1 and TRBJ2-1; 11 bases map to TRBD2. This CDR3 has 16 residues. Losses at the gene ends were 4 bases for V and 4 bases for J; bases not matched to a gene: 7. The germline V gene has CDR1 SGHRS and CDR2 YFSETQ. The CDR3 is CASSGRIAGGYNEQFF. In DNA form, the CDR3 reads TGCGCCAGCAGCGGGCGAATAGCGGGGGGGTACAATGAGCAGTTCTTC.